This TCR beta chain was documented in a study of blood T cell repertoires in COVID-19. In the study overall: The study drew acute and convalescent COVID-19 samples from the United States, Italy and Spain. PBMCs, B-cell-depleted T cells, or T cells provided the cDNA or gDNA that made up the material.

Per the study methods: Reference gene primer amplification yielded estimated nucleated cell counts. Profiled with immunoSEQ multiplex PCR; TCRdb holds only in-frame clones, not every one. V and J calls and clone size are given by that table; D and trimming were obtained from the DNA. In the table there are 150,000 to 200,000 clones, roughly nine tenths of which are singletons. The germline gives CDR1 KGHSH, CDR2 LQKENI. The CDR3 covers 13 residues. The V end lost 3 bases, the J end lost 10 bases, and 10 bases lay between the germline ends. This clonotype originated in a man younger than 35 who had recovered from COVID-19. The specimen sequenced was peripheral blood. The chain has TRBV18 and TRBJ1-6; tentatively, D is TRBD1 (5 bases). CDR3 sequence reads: CASSPSGDSPLHF. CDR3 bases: TGTGCCAGCTCACCTTCGGGGGACTCACCCCTCCACTTT.